The rows below give T cell receptor beta chains drawn from one sample of a study of spatial heterogeneity in lung cancer. TCRdb itself ran the 5' RACE reads through MiXCR, one entry per CDR3 protein. Seen here are roughly 38,000 distinct CDR3 sequences, roughly a tenth observed once, and the top ten hold 15% to 20%. The input for sequencing was PBMCs, taken at follow-up. The receptors were sampled from a female donor with early-stage non-small cell lung cancer. Both conserved end residues are part of each CDR3. The order of the fields is V gene, clone size, D gene, J gene, CDR3 DNA, CDR3 protein. A D gene is named only where the DNA matches it firmly. Where a row states a size, it is once, few, many or the class of an expanded clone; other rows omit it.

>TRBV11-2|.|.|TRBJ2-7
TGTGCCAGCAGCCCCGGTCGGGTTTACGAGCAGTACTTC
CASSPGRVYEQYF
>TRBV7-2|.|.|TRBJ2-3
TGTGCCAGCAGCCGCGTCCCCTCCCTCACAGATACGCAGTATTTT
CASSRVPSLTDTQYF
>TRBV15|many|.|TRBJ2-2
TGTGCCACCAGCAGAGGGAGGGGGGCCATGGCCGGGGAGCTGTTTTTT
CATSRGRGAMAGELFF
>TRBV11-2|.|TRBD1|TRBJ2-4
TGTGCCAGCGGCCGGGACAGAGGCATTCAGTACTTC
CASGRDRGIQYF
>TRBV30|many|.|TRBJ2-4
TGTGCCTGGAGTGGGCGAGACATTCAGTACTTC
CAWSGRDIQYF
>TRBV6-5|.|TRBD1|TRBJ2-7
TGTGCCAGCAGTTACCTCGCCCCGAGACAGGGACGGGGCGAGCAGTACTTC
CASSYLAPRQGRGEQYF
>TRBV11-2|.|.|TRBJ2-2
TGTGCCAGCCAAGAGTCCGCGAACACCGGGGAGCTGTTTTTT
CASQESANTGELFF
>TRBV6-5|few|TRBD1|TRBJ1-2
TGTGCCAGCAGACACCGGACAGGGAGGGCTGATGGCTACACCTTC
CASRHRTGRADGYTF
>TRBV9|.|.|TRBJ2-7
TGTGCCAGCAGCGTAGGGACAGCCTCCTACGAGCAGTACTTC
CASSVGTASYEQYF
>TRBV21-1|.|.|TRBJ2-4
TGTGCCAGCAGCATCAACCGGGACTCAGCCAAAAACATTCAGTACTTC
CASSINRDSAKNIQYF
>TRBV5-1|few|.|TRBJ2-7
TGCGCCAGCAGCTTGGAGCCCACCTACGAGCAGTACTTC
CASSLEPTYEQYF
>TRBV23-1|.|.|TRBJ2-1
TGCGCCAGCAGCCCTATAGCGGCTGGGGGCGCGGAGGGTGAGCAGTTCTTC
CASSPIAAGGAEGEQFF
>TRBV4-1|few|TRBD2|TRBJ2-5
TGCGCCAGCAGCCACGCCCCCAGTCGTATAGGGAGGGCGGTCCAAGAGACCCAGTACTTC
CASSHAPSRIGRAVQETQYF
>TRBV6-5|.|TRBD1|TRBJ2-7
TGTGCCAGCAGGACGGGACAGGGGAGCTCCTACGAGCAGTACTTC
CASRTGQGSSYEQYF
>TRBV6-6|many|.|TRBJ1-1
TGTGCCAGCAGTTATATGAGTTTTTCACAGAGGAAAGGAAGGACTGAAGCTTTCTTT
CASSYMSFSQRKGRTEAFF
>TRBV20-1|few|.|TRBJ2-5
TGCAGTGCCCCACAGACAGGAACCCAAGAGACCCAGTACTTC
CSAPQTGTQETQYF
>TRBV12-3/TRBV12-4|many|.|TRBJ1-5
TGTGCCAGCAGTTTCAATAGCAATCAGCCCCAGCATTTT
CASSFNSNQPQHF
>TRBV5-1|medium-sized|TRBD1|TRBJ2-5
TGCGCCAGCAGAGACAGGGGGCGAGGAGAGACCCAGTACTTC
CASRDRGRGETQYF
>TRBV6-2/TRBV6-3|once|.|TRBJ2-7
TGTGCCACCACAGGGCGGGGGCCGGTTTACGAGCAGTACTTC
CATTGRGPVYEQYF
>TRBV6-6|few|.|TRBJ2-3
TGTGCCAGCAGCTACCCCGTCGACAGCCAGTCAGATACGCAGTATTTT
CASSYPVDSQSDTQYF
>TRBV19|few|.|TRBJ2-1
TGTGCCAGTAGTCTGACCCAACAAAACAATGAGCAGTTCTTC
CASSLTQQNNEQFF
>TRBV4-1|many|TRBD1|TRBJ1-2
TGCGCCAGCAGCCAACGCCTCGGTGCAGGGGGCCCCGCTAACTATGGCTACACCTTC
CASSQRLGAGGPANYGYTF
>TRBV4-1|many|.|TRBJ2-7
TGCGCCAGCAGCCAGTTTTTGGGGGGACAAGGGAACTACGAGCAGTACTTC
CASSQFLGGQGNYEQYF
>TRBV11-2|.|.|TRBJ2-5
TGTGCCAGCAGCTCCCAGCTCCGGGAGACCCAGTACTTC
CASSSQLRETQYF
>TRBV5-6|many|TRBD1|TRBJ1-2
TGTGCCAGCAGCCTCGGACAGGGGCATGGCTACACCTTC
CASSLGQGHGYTF
>TRBV5-1|.|.|TRBJ2-1
TGCGCCAGCAGCACTGGCCCGGGCACCGCGGTTGCTTTCTATGAGCAGTTCTTC
CASSTGPGTAVAFYEQFF
>TRBV7-9|.|.|TRBJ1-1
TGTGCCAGCAGCCAAAGGGGCTGGGGGACTTTCTTT
CASSQRGWGTFF
>TRBV5-1|.|TRBD1|TRBJ2-7
TGCGCCAGCAGCTTGAGGAGCCCGACAGGGGGGAGCTCCTACGAGCAGTACTTC
CASSLRSPTGGSSYEQYF
>TRBV20-1|few|.|TRBJ2-4
TGCAGTGCTACCCCGGGGGGCGCGGACATTCAGTACTTC
CSATPGGADIQYF
>TRBV7-7|few|.|TRBJ2-5
TGTGCCAGCAGCTTATTTCCTAGCGAAGAAGAGACCCAGTACTTC
CASSLFPSEEETQYF
>TRBV7-2|few|.|TRBJ1-1
TGTGCCACCTCGACAGGCGGTATGAACACTGAAGCTTTCTTT
CATSTGGMNTEAFF
>TRBV20-1|many|TRBD1|TRBJ2-6
TGCAGTGCGCCCCTGCGCGGACACAGGGGGACTGGGGCCAACGTCCTGACTTTC
CSAPLRGHRGTGANVLTF
>TRBV5-6|many|.|TRBJ2-4
TGTGCCAGCAGCTTGGGACCGGACAAAAACATTCAGTACTTC
CASSLGPDKNIQYF
>TRBV20-1|.|.|TRBJ2-5
TGCAGTGCTAGAGATGGGGCAGTTACTTTTCAAGAGACCCAGTACTTC
CSARDGAVTFQETQYF
>TRBV5-1|few|.|TRBJ2-3
TGCGCCAGCAGCTCCTACAGCGGTCTTGTGGGGGCCACAGATACGCAGTATTTT
CASSSYSGLVGATDTQYF
>TRBV5-1|many|.|TRBJ2-1
TGCGCCAGCAGCTTGACCCAGGGGTCGGTGGATGAGCAGTTCTTC
CASSLTQGSVDEQFF
>TRBV5-1|.|.|TRBJ2-1
TGCGCCAGCAGCTTGCAAACTACCCTCTCCTACAATGAGCAGTTCTTC
CASSLQTTLSYNEQFF
>TRBV29-1|few|.|TRBJ1-1
TGCAGCGTTTCCCTCCGGGGGCGCACCACGAAAGCTTTCTTT
CSVSLRGRTTKAFF
>TRBV11-2|many|TRBD2|TRBJ2-3
TGTGCCAGCAGCACCCGGACTAGCGGGTCAACAGATACGCAGTATTTT
CASSTRTSGSTDTQYF
>TRBV7-3|many|.|TRBJ2-1
TGTGCCAGCAGCTCCTCCCCGGCCAATGAGCAGTTCTTC
CASSSSPANEQFF
>TRBV5-1|.|TRBD2|TRBJ2-5
TGCGCCAGCAGGCTAGCGGGGCCAGAGACCCAGTACTTC
CASRLAGPETQYF
>TRBV19|many|.|TRBJ2-2
TGTGCCAGTAAGTCCTCGAACACCGGGGAGCTGTTTTTT
CASKSSNTGELFF
>TRBV2|.|TRBD1|TRBJ1-5
TGTGCCAGCTCCCTTGGAGGGGGCTCGGGCCAGCCCCAGCATTTT
CASSLGGGSGQPQHF
>TRBV7-2|many|.|TRBJ2-7
TGTGCCAGCAGCTTAGAAACAGCCTACGAGCAGTACTTC
CASSLETAYEQYF
>TRBV3-1|many|.|TRBJ2-7
TGTGCCAGCAGCCAGCGGGGCTACGAGCAGTACTTC
CASSQRGYEQYF
>TRBV20-1|many|.|TRBJ1-5
TGCAGTGCTAGCCAGGGGTCCAATCAGCCCCAGCATTTT
CSASQGSNQPQHF
>TRBV3-1|many|.|TRBJ1-4
TGTGCCAGCAGGGAAAATAATGAAAAACTGTTTTTT
CASRENNEKLFF
>TRBV11-2|many|.|TRBJ1-1
TGTGCCAGCAGCTTAATGCCGGAAACTGAAGCTTTCTTT
CASSLMPETEAFF
>TRBV11-2|few|.|TRBJ2-1
TGTGCCAGCAGCTTAGGCGGTTACAATGAGCAGTTCTTC
CASSLGGYNEQFF
>TRBV6-1|once|TRBD1|TRBJ1-4
TGTGTCAGCTCCGGGACAGGGGCAACTAATGAAAAACTGTTTTTT
CVSSGTGATNEKLFF
>TRBV2|many|.|TRBJ2-7
TGTGCCAGCAGTGAATGGAAGACATCGGGCGAGCAGTACTTC
CASSEWKTSGEQYF
>TRBV5-1|.|.|TRBJ2-2
TGCGCCAGCAGCTTTACAGGGCCTGGTACCGGGGAGCTGTTTTTT
CASSFTGPGTGELFF
>TRBV11-2|few|TRBD2|TRBJ2-2
TGTGCCGTGCATCTGGGACTAGTGATTGATACCGGGGAGCTGTTTTTT
CAVHLGLVIDTGELFF
>TRBV7-2|few|.|TRBJ1-3
TGTGCCAGCAGCACACCGGGGAGGGGCACCATATATTTT
CASSTPGRGTIYF